This passage covers 17 T cell receptor beta chains from one sample sequenced in a study of shared clonotypes between healthy human individuals. Only in-frame clones appear in the TCRdb table, and some are missing; sequencing was by immunoSEQ multiplex PCR. The sample yields roughly 2.5 million clones, roughly nine tenths seen once. The material sequenced was naive CD4+ T cells sorted from blood. This sample's subset: CD45RA+ positively selected. The receptors here all came from a man younger than 35 in good health.

The chain employs TRBV6-6 and TRBJ2-5; 7 nucleotides align to TRBD1. Germline assignment: CDR1 MNHNY and CDR2 SVGAGI (reference sequence). The CDR3 totals 15 residues. The V gene end was trimmed by 2 bases and the J gene end by 9 bases; junction bases not matched to a gene: 12. The CDR3 bases are TGTGCCAGCAGTTACCCGGACAGGTTTTCTAGGGCCCAGTACTTC. This gives the protein CASSYPDRFSRAQYF.

The chain combines TRBV28 with TRBJ2-6; D is unresolved. V was clipped by 4 bases and J by 6 bases, with 4 bases between them. CDR3 length equals 12 residues. Germline V lookup: CDR1 MDHEN, CDR2 SYDVKM. CDR3 amino acids: CASSSTANVLTF. The CDR3 DNA is TGTGCCAGCAGTTCCACGGCCAACGTCCTGACTTTC.

Note on this clone: The same CDR3 is also encoded by other DNA sequences in this sample. The CDR3 sequence is CASSIDRAYGYTF. Written as DNA, the CDR3 is TGTGCCAGTAGTATTGACAGGGCCTATGGCTACACCTTC. The chain couples TRBV19 to TRBJ1-2; TRBD1 agrees at 7 bases. In germline, CDR1 is LNHDA, CDR2 SQIVND (reference sequence). The CDR3 extends over 13 amino acids. J lost 4 bases, V lost 3 bases, and 2 bases had no gene match.

This clone was picked up one time. The chain is built from TRBV2 and TRBJ1-5; D is perhaps TRBD1 (5 bases). The CDR3 runs 16 residues. Trimming cost V 1 base and J 2 bases, with 12 bases left between them. Looked up from germline, CDR1 is SNHLY and CDR2 is FYNNEI. This CDR3 reads CASSEVHGGGNQPQHF. In DNA, the CDR3 is TGTGCCAGCAGTGAAGTGCACGGAGGGGGCAATCAGCCCCAGCATTTT.

This rearrangement joins TRBV5-4 to TRBJ2-1, with 16 bases matching TRBD2. CDR3 size: 17 residues. V dropped 3 bases and J dropped 7; count of bases not matched to a gene: 7. Germline assignment: CDR1 SGHNT and CDR2 YYREEE (reference sequence). The CDR3 bases are TGTGCCAGCAGCTCCGGGACTAGCGGGGGGGCCGTAAATGAGCAGTTCTTC. Its translation: CASSSGTSGGAVNEQFF.

J is TRBJ2-3 and V is TRBV2, with D unresolved. Germline V gives CDR1 SNHLY, CDR2 FYNNEI. The CDR3 runs 13 residues. The V gene lost 5 bases and the J gene lost 2 bases, with 8 bases spanning the gap. Here the CDR3 DNA reads TGTGCCAGCAGTCCACGCCTCACAGATACGCAGTATTTT. It yields the protein CASSPRLTDTQYF.

To note about this clone: The same CDR3 arises from other DNA sequences in this sample as well. DNA of the CDR3: TGTGCCTGGAGGGGACAGAAAAACATTCAGTACTTC. This translates into CAWRGQKNIQYF. V and J are TRBV30 and TRBJ2-4, with TRBD1 identical over 7 bases. V dropped 3 bases and J dropped 4; count of bases not matched to a gene: 0. The CDR3 contains 12 residues. Germline CDR1 reads GTSNPN; CDR2 reads SVGIG (reference sequence).

The CDR3: CASYNTGELFF. The CDR3 DNA reads as TGTGCCTCATACAACACCGGGGAGCTGTTTTTT. The rearrangement joins TRBV30 to TRBJ2-2, with D hard to call. The V end was cut by 7 bases, the J end by 2 bases, with 5 bases between. Germline V gene sequence: CDR1 GTSNPN, CDR2 SVGIG (reference sequence). CDR3 size: 11 residues.

The V call is TRBV6-5, the J call TRBJ1-1; the D is unclear. V dropped 2 bases and J dropped 7 bases, with 14 bases sitting between them. The CDR3 loop spans 14 amino acids. Germline values: CDR1 MNHEY, CDR2 SVGAGI. The CDR3 DNA sequence: TGTGCCAGCAGTTACAGTGGTGCTTTCGGTGAAGCTTTCTTT. This translates into CASSYSGAFGEAFF.

This clone has a single count. The V and J genes are TRBV7-6 and TRBJ2-1; 10 bases agree with TRBD2. Germline V CDR1 and CDR2: SGHVS, FNYEAQ. The CDR3 sequence is 18 residues long. With 2 bases clipped from V and 1 base from J, the junction kept 8 bases outside the gene matches. CDR3 protein: CASSLSSGGAESYNEQFF. CDR3 in DNA: TGTGCCAGCAGCTTAAGCAGCGGGGGGGCCGAGTCCTACAATGAGCAGTTCTTC.

This chain uses TRBV2 with TRBJ2-7; 10 bases are a match to TRBD2. CDR1 and CDR2 (germline): SNHLY, FYNNEI. J gave up 12 bases and V 4 bases, and 9 bases lay outside the gene matches. This CDR3 contains 13 residues. CDR3 sequence (DNA): TGTGCCAGCAGTGGCCCAGCGGGAGGGCCGGGGTACTTC. It is translated as CASSGPAGGPGYF.

V is TRBV6-5 and J is TRBJ2-5, with D perhaps matching TRBD1 (5 bases). The J call may be faulty, since TRBJ2-7 better matches the DNA end. This CDR3 is built from 15 residues. Germline CDR1 is MNHEY and CDR2 is SVGAGI. The chain's CDR3 is CASSYSLQGDYEQYF. CDR3 in DNA: TGTGCCAGCAGTTACTCGTTGCAGGGCGACTACGAGCAGTACTTC.

This chain connects TRBV5-4 to TRBJ2-6; tentatively, D is TRBD2 (6 bases). The germline gives CDR1 SGHNT, CDR2 YYREEE (reference sequence). The CDR3 loop spans 19 amino acids. V lost 4 bases and J 4 bases, leaving 24 bases between the germline ends. CDR3 sequence: CASSRVEGNDYSGANVLTF. CDR3 coding DNA: TGTGCCAGCAGCCGCGTGGAGGGCAATGACTATTCCGGGGCCAACGTCCTGACTTTC.

The V and J genes are TRBV6-1 and TRBJ2-1, with 10 positions matching TRBD2. Trimming removed 4 bases from V and 6 bases from J; junction bases left unmatched: 9. The CDR3 totals 16 residues. Per germline, CDR1 MNHNS and CDR2 SASEGT. In nucleotides, the CDR3 is TGTGCCAGCAGTGGATTAGCGGGGGGCGCACTCAATGAGCAGTTCTTC. It yields the protein CASSGLAGGALNEQFF.

The V and J genes are TRBV2 and TRBJ1-6; possibly TRBD1 for D (5 bases). Germline V gene data show CDR1 as SNHLY and CDR2 as FYNNEI. This CDR3 contains 14 residues. Trimming took off 7 bases at V and 7 bases at J, with 14 bases between the two ends. CDR3 residues: CASTPGSGNSPLHF. Here the CDR3 DNA reads TGTGCCAGCACCCCAGGGTCGGGAAATTCACCCCTCCACTTT. Full variable domain (missing parts from reference TRBV2 and TRBJ1-6): EPEVTQTPSHQVTQMGQEVILRCVPISNHLYFYWYRQILGQKVEFLVSFYNNEISEKSEIFDDQFSVERPDGSNFTLKIRSTKLEDSAMYFCASTPGSGNSPLHFGNGTRLTVT.

This chain joins TRBV6-1 and TRBJ2-5; TRBD1 aligns across 7 bases. The CDR3 is made up of 15 amino acids. V was clipped by 7 bases and J by 7 bases; unmatched bases: 15. Germline CDR1 MNHNS, CDR2 SASEGT. The CDR3 protein is CASNSLTGSGGTQYF. CDR3 sequence (DNA): TGTGCCAGCAACTCGCTGACAGGGTCAGGGGGGACCCAGTACTTC.

Comments on this clone: Other DNA sequences in the sample encode the same CDR3. The genes are TRBV18 and TRBJ1-6; 11 positions match TRBD1. This CDR3 has 15 amino acids. Trimming removed 3 bases from V and 6 bases from J; junction bases left unmatched: 1. Germline V gives CDR1 KGHSH, CDR2 LQKENI. CDR3 DNA sequence: TGTGCCAGCTCACCGGGGACAGGGGGTAATTCACCCCTCCACTTT. Translating gives CASSPGTGGNSPLHF.